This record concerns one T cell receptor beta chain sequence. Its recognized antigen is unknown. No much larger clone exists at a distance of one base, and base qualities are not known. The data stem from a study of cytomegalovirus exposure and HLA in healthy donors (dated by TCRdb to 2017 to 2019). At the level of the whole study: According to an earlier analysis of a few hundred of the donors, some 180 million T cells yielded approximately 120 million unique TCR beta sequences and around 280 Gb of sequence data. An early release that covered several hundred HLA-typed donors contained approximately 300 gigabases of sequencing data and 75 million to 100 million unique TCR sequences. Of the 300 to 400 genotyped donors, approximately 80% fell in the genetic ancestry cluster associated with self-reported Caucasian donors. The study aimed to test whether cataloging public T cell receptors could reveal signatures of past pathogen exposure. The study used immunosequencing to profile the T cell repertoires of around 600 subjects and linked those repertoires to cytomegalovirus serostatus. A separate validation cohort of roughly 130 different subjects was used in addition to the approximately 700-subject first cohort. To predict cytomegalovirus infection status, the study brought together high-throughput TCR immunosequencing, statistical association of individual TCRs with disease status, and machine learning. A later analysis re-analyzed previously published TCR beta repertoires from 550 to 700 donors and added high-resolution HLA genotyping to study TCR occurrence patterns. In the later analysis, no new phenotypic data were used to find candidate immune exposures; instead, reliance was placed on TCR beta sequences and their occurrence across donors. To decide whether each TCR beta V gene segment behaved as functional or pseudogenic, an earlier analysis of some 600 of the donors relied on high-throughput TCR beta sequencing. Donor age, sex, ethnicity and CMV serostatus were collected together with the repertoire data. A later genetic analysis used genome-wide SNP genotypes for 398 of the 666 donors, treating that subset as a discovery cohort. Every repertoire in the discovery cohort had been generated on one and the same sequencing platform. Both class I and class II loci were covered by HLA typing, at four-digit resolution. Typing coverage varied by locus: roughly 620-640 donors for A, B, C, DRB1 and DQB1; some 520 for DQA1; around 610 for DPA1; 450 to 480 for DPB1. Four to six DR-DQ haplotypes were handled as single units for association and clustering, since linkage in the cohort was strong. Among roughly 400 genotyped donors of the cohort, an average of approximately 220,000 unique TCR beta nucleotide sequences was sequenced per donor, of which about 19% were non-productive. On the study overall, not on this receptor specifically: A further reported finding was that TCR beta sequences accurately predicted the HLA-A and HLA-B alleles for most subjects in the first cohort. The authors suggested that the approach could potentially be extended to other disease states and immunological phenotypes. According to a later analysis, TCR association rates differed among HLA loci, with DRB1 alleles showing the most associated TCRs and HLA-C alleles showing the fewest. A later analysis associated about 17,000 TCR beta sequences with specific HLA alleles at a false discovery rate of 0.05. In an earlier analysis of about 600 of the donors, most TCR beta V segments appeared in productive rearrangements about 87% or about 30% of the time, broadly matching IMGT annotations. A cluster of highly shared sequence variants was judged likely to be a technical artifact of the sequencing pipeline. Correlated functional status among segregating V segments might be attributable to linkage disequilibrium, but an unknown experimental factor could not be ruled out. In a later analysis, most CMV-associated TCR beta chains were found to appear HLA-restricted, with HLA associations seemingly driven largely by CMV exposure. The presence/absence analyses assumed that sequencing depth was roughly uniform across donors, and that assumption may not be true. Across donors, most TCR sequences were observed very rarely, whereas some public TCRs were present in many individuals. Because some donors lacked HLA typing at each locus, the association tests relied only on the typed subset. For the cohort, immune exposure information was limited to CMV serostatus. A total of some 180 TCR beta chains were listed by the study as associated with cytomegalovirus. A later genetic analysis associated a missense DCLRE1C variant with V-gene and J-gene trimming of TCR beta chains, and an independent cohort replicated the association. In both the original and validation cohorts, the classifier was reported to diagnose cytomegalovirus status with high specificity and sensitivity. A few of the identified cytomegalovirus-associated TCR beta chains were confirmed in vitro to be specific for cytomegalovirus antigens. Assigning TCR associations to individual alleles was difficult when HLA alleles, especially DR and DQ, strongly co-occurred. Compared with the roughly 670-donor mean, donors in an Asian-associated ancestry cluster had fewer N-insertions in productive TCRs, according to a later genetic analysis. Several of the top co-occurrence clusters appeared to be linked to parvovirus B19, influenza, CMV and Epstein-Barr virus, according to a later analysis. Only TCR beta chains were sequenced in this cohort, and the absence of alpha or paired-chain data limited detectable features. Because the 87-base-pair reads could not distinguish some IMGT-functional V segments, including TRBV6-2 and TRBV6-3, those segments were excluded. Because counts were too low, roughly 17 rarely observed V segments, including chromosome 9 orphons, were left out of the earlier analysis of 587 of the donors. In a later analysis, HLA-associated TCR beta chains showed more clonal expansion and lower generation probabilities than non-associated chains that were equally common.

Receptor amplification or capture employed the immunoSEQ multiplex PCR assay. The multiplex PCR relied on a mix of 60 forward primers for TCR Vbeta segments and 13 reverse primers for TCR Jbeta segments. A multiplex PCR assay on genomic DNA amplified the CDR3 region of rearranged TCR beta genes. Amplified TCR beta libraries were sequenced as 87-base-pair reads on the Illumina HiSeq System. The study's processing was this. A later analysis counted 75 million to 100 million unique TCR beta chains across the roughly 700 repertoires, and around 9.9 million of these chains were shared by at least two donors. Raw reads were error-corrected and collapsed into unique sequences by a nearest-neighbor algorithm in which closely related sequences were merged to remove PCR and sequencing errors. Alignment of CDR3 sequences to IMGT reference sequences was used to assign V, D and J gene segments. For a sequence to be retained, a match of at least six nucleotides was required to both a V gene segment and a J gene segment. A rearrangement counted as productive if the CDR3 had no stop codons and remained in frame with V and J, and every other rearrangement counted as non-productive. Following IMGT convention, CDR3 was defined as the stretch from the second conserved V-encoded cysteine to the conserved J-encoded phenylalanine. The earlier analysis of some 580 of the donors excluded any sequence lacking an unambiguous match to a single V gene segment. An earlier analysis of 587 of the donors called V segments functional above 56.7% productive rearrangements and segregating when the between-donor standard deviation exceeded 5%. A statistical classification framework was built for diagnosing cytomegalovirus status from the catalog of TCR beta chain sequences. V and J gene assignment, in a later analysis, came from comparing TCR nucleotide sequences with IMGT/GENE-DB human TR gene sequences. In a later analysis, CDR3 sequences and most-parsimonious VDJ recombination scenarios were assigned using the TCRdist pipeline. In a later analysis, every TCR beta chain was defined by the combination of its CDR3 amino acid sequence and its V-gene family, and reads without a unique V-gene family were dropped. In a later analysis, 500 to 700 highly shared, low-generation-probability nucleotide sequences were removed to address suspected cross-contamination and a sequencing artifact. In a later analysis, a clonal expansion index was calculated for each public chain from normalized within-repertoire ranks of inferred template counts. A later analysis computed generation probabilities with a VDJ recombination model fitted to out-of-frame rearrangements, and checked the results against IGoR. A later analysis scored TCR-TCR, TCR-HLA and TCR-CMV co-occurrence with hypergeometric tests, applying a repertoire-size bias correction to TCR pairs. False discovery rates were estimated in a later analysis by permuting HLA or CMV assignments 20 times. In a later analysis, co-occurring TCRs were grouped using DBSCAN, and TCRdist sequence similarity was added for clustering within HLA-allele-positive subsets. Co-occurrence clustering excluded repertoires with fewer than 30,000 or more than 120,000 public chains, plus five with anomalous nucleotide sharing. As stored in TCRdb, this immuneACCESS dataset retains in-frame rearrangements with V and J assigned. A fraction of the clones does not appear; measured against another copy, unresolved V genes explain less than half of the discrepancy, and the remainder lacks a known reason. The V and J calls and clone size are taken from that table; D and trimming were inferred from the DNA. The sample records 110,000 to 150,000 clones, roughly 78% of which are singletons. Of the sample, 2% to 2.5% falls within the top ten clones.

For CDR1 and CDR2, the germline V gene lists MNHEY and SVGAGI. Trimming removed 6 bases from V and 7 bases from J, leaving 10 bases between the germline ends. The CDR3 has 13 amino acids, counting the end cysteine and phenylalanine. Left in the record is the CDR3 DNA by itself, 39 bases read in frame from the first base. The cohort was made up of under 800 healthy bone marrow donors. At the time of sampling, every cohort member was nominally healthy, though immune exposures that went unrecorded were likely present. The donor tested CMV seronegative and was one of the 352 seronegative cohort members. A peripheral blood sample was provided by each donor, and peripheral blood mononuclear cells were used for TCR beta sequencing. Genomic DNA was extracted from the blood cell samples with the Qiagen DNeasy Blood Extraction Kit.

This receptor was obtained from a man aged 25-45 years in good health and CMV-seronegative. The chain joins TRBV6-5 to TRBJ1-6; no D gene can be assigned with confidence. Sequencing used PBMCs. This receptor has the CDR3 CASRSPMNSPLHF. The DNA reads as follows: TGTGCCAGCAGATCCCCCATGAATTCACCCCTCCACTTT.